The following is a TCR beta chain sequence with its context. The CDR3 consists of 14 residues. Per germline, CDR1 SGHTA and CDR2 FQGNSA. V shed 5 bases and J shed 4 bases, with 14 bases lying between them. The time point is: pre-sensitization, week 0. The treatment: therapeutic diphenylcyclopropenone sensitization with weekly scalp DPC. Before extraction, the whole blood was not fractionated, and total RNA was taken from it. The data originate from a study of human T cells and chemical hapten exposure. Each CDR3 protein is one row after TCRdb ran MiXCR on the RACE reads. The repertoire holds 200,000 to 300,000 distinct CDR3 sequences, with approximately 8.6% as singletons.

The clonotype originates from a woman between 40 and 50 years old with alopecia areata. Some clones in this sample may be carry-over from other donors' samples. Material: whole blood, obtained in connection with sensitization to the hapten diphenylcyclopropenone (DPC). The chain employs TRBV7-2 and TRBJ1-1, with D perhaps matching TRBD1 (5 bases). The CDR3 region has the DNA TGTGCCAGCAGCACAGCGGGGGGTATCACTGAAGCTTTCTTT. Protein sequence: CASSTAGGITEAFF. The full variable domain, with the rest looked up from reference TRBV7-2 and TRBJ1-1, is GAGVSQSPSNKVTEKGKDVELRCDPISGHTALYWYRQSLGQGLEFLIYFQGNSAPDKSGLPSDRFSAERTGGSVSTLTIQRTQQEDSAVYLCASSTAGGITEAFFGQGTRLTVV.